The entry that follows covers one T cell receptor (beta chain) sequence. The antigen it binds to is not known. Per-base qualities were not stored, and no clone one base away is much larger. Each collaborating institution followed its own protocols to collect whole blood in K2EDTA tubes. For TCRbeta analysis, collaborator samples were shipped as frozen whole blood, as isolated PBMCs, or as DNA extracted from either sample type. The record originates from a study of blood T cell repertoires in COVID-19 (dated by TCRdb to about 2020). Regarding the research as a whole: Samples covering the acute and convalescent phases of COVID-19 were provided by collaborators in the United States, Italy and Spain. A de-identified subject ID, COVID-19 status, age in years and sex were almost always included in the sample metadata. Samples came from the ongoing ImmuneRACE study (first 160 participants) plus 1,254 subjects from 6 global collaborators. The prospective study material was composed of cDNA or gDNA derived from T cells, B-cell-depleted T cells, or PBMCs. Subjects who had been exposed to COVID-19, were actively infected with it, or had recovered from it provided the deeply sampled blood TCRbeta repertoires that made up the dataset. HLA class I and class II types, where available, came from metadata supplied by the sample provider rather than from assay-based typing. The repertoires were released in a freely available public database intended as a resource for research on the immune response to SARS-CoV-2.

TCRbeta CDR3 regions were amplified from genomic DNA by means of the immunoSEQ Assay, a bias-controlled multiplex PCR. On the authors' methods: The number of nucleated cells in each sample was estimated by amplification of reference gene primers within the assay. Sequence reads were collapsed and filtered to measure the absolute abundance of every unique TCRbeta CDR3 rearrangement. For each sample, productive Simpson clonality was calculated by taking the square root of Simpson's diversity index across productive rearrangements. The table comes from immuneACCESS by way of TCRdb, which keeps in-frame sequences with V and J called. Part of the clones is missing from these tables; in studies checked, under half for an unresolved V gene and the rest for unknown reasons. The V and J calls and clone size come from that table; D and trimming were worked out from the DNA. This sample holds fewer than 250,000 clones; 84% were observed only once. The ten largest make up less than 20% of the sample.

Here is what the overall study found, with its caveats: How much clinical and demographic metadata was included differed by source and by participant, and the metadata was provided uncurated.

Measured from the cysteine to the phenylalanine, the CDR3 is 16 residues long. Only the CDR3 portion is preserved as DNA: 48 bases, with reading frame beginning at the first base. The germline V gene (reference sequence) yields MNHEY for CDR1 and SMNVEV for CDR2. V is cut by 6 bases and J by 0 bases, and the space between the germline ends is 15 bases. The TCR sequence derives from a human donor in a cohort sampled during active COVID-19. This chain joins TRBV27 to TRBJ2-1; matching of 5 bases hints at TRBD2 as the D gene. Sequenced: peripheral blood. The DNA reads TGTGCCAGCAGCCCGGCCCCGGGGAGCTCCTACAATGAGCAGTTCTTC. This translates into CASSPAPGSSYNEQFF.